These 27 T cell receptor beta chains were sequenced from one sample in a study of shared clonotypes between healthy human individuals. Data came from immunoSEQ multiplex PCR; TCRdb stores just in-frame clones and leaves some out. The repertoire holds millions of clones, with 85% to 95% as singletons. Sequencing input: naive CD4+ T cells from PBMCs. This sample's subset: CD45RA+ positively selected. The receptors were sampled from a young man in good health. Some clones in this sample may be carry-over from other donors' samples.

The CDR3 region is CASSYGSGMASPLHF. The CDR3 coding sequence is TGTGCCAGCAGCTATGGATCAGGGATGGCTTCACCCCTCCACTTT. The chain has TRBV7-2 and TRBJ1-6, with a weak D call TRBD1 (5 bases). Germline CDR1 and CDR2: SGHTA and FQGNSA. V lost 4 bases to trimming and J lost 9 bases, with 16 bases between them. This CDR3 is 15 amino acids long. The full variable domain, its missing parts supplied by reference TRBV7-2 and TRBJ1-6, is GAGVSQSPSNKVTEKGKDVELRCDPISGHTALYWYRQSLGQGLEFLIYFQGNSAPDKSGLPSDRFSAERTGGSVSTLTIQRTQQEDSAVYLCASSYGSGMASPLHFGNGTRLTVT.

The CDR3 spells CASSLSGGRWTEAFF. The CDR3 DNA reads as TGCGCCAGCAGCTTATCAGGGGGCCGATGGACTGAAGCTTTCTTT. The V gene is TRBV5-1, the J gene TRBJ1-1, with 8 bases identical to TRBD1. This CDR3 is 15 amino acids long. The ends lost 2 bases at V and 5 bases at J; junction bases unmatched: 8. Per the germline V gene, CDR1 is SGHRS and CDR2 is YFSETQ.

The rearrangement joins TRBV28 to TRBJ2-5, with D unclear. With 4 bases removed from V and 7 bases from J, the gap between germline ends came to 10 bases. Germline CDR1 reads MDHEN; CDR2 reads SYDVKM. CDR3 length: 12 amino acids. CDR3 nucleotide sequence: TGTGCCAGCAGTTCCCCCTTGGGGACCCAGTACTTC. Residues: CASSSPLGTQYF.

The chain employs TRBV7-2 and TRBJ2-7; D uncertain. The germline V gene encodes CDR1 SGHTA and CDR2 FQGNSA. This CDR3 comprises 14 residues. V was pared by 4 bases and J by 6 bases, with 16 bases between. The CDR3 sequence is CASSSPSDRFEQYF. CDR3 in DNA: TGTGCCAGCAGCTCCCCCTCGGATCGTTTCGAGCAGTACTTC.

This clone has just one count. The chain uses TRBV7-9 and TRBJ1-1, with D tentatively TRBD1 (5 bases). Germline V lookup: CDR1 SEHNR, CDR2 FQNEAQ (reference sequence). This CDR3 comprises 15 residues. Between the trimmed V and J ends, which lost 5 bases and 1 base, there was a span of 14 bases. The CDR3 loop is CASSPPGPRNTEAFF. The DNA of the CDR3 is TGTGCCAGCAGCCCGCCGGGACCCAGGAACACTGAAGCTTTCTTT.

This chain connects TRBV2 to TRBJ2-5; perhaps TRBD2 as D (6 bases). The V gene's germline CDR1 is SNHLY and CDR2 FYNNEI. The V gene lost 6 bases and the J gene lost 5 bases, with 13 bases spanning the gap. The CDR3 covers 13 residues. The CDR3 DNA reads as TGTGCCAGCAGGGCGGGGATTCTTGAGACCCAGTACTTC. Its protein is CASRAGILETQYF.

The chain is built from TRBV18 and TRBJ2-5; perhaps TRBD1 as D (7 bases). V dropped 1 base and J dropped 4 bases, with 13 bases sitting between them. CDR1 and CDR2 from the germline V gene are KGHSH and LQKENI. This CDR3 region has 15 residues. Here the CDR3 reads CASSPQSQGGETQYF. The CDR3 nucleotides read TGTGCCAGCTCACCACAGTCTCAGGGGGGAGAGACCCAGTACTTC.

This chain joins TRBV7-2 and TRBJ1-3; no reliable D call. This CDR3 is built from 14 residues. CDR1 and CDR2 from the germline V gene are SGHTA and FQGNSA. Trimming took off 1 base at V and 3 bases at J, with 7 bases between the two ends. The CDR3 coding sequence is TGTGCCAGCAGCTTAGGGCGGGGTGGAAACACCATATATTTT. Encoded protein: CASSLGRGGNTIYF. The variable domain in full, completed from reference TRBV7-2 and TRBJ1-3, reads GAGVSQSPSNKVTEKGKDVELRCDPISGHTALYWYRQSLGQGLEFLIYFQGNSAPDKSGLPSDRFSAERTGGSVSTLTIQRTQQEDSAVYLCASSLGRGGNTIYFGEGSWLTVV.

The chain links TRBV7-9 to TRBJ2-5; 8 nucleotides match TRBD1. This CDR3 is 15 amino acids long. V gave up 5 bases and J gave up 2 bases; unmatched junction bases: 7. Germline V CDR1 and CDR2: SEHNR, FQNEAQ (reference sequence). CDR3 sequence (DNA): TGTGCCAGCAGCCAAGGGACAGGCTTACAAGAGACCCAGTACTTC. It encodes CASSQGTGLQETQYF.

The rearrangement uses TRBV11-2 and TRBJ2-1, with 10 bases matching TRBD2. V dropped 5 bases and J dropped 7; count of bases not matched to a gene: 14. The germline V gene encodes CDR1 SGHAT and CDR2 FQNNGV. This CDR3 has 17 residues. This chain's CDR3 is CASSIAPSGSSMNEQFF. The CDR3 DNA follows: TGTGCCAGCAGCATTGCCCCTAGCGGGAGTAGTATGAATGAGCAGTTCTTC.

This chain uses TRBV28 with TRBJ2-3, with D possibly being TRBD1 (6 bases). V was shortened by 1 base and J by 5 bases, with 16 bases between the two germline ends. CDR3 length: 16 residues. Per germline, CDR1 MDHEN and CDR2 SYDVKM. The CDR3 DNA is TGTGCCAGCAGTTTATCAGGGGCGAACGTGGGAGATACGCAGTATTTT. This encodes CASSLSGANVGDTQYF.

V and J are TRBV29-1 and TRBJ1-2; no firm D call. The CDR3 consists of 13 residues. The V and J ends lost 5 bases and 3 bases respectively, with 13 bases between them. Looked up from germline, CDR1 is SQVTM and CDR2 is ANQGSEA. CDR3 sequence: CSVSGPPDYGYTF. The CDR3 nucleotides are TGCAGCGTTTCCGGGCCCCCGGACTATGGCTACACCTTC.

The J gene is TRBJ2-7, the V gene TRBV10-1, with D perhaps assigned TRBD1 or TRBD2 (6 bases each). The CDR3 loop spans 12 amino acids. CDR1 and CDR2 (germline): WNHNN, SYGVQD (reference sequence). With 3 bases removed from V and 7 bases from J, the gap between germline ends came to 10 bases. The CDR3, as DNA: TGCGCCAGCAGTGACAAGGGGGGAGAGCAGTACTTC. The encoded protein is CASSDKGGEQYF.

V usage is TRBV15 and J usage is TRBJ2-2, with 9 bases lining up with TRBD2. This CDR3 contains 16 residues. The germline gives CDR1 LNHNV, CDR2 YYDKDF (reference sequence). V shed 0 bases and J 5 bases; nucleotides not matched to a gene: 4. The CDR3 here is CATSRDLSGGTGELFF. CDR3 nucleotides: TGTGCCACCAGCAGAGATCTGAGCGGGGGGACCGGGGAGCTGTTTTTT.

The genes are TRBV7-9 and TRBJ2-1, with 9 bases that match TRBD2. The germline CDR1 and CDR2 sequences are SEHNR and FQNEAQ (reference sequence). V dropped 5 bases and J dropped 7; count of bases not matched to a gene: 12. The CDR3 runs 16 residues. The CDR3 reads CASSAGWLAGRNEQFF. The DNA of the CDR3 is TGTGCCAGCAGCGCCGGGTGGCTAGCGGGAAGGAATGAGCAGTTCTTC.

This clone was picked up one time. At one end the junction does not follow the germline gene, possibly because of a read error. V gene TRBV12-5 combines with J gene TRBJ2-5; tentative D call: TRBD1 (5 bases). The CDR3 is 12 residues long. The germline CDR1 and CDR2 sequences are LGHNT and FRNRAP. CDR3 residues: CASGLGPETQYF. The CDR3 DNA reads TGTGCTAGTGGCTTGGGGCCAGAGACCCAGTACTTC.

This chain uses TRBV5-1 with TRBJ2-5, with D unclear. V lost 3 bases to trimming and J lost 2 bases, with 11 bases between them. Germline loops: CDR1 SGHRS, CDR2 YFSETQ. The CDR3 has 14 amino acids. The CDR3 loop is CASSYMKQQETQYF. In nucleotides, the CDR3 is TGCGCCAGCAGCTATATGAAGCAGCAAGAGACCCAGTACTTC.

Concerning this clone: The same CDR3 is also encoded by other DNA sequences in this sample. This sequence joins TRBV18 and TRBJ2-2, with D perhaps matching TRBD1 (6 bases). The CDR3 spans 15 residues. Deletions cut 3 bases from V and 3 bases from J, with 11 bases between. The germline V gene encodes CDR1 KGHSH and CDR2 LQKENI. The CDR3 is CASSPRGTDTGELFF. As DNA, the CDR3 is TGTGCCAGCTCACCCAGGGGAACGGACACCGGGGAGCTGTTTTTT.

The rearrangement uses TRBV9 and TRBJ2-3; D is ambiguous. The CDR3 length is 16 residues. V gave up 0 bases and J gave up 1 base, with 12 bases separating them. CDR1 and CDR2 (germline): SGDLS, YYNGEE. CDR3: CASSVGPHGGTDTQYF. DNA of the CDR3: TGTGCCAGCAGCGTAGGCCCCCACGGAGGCACAGATACGCAGTATTTT.

Regarding this clone: The sample holds other DNA sequences that translate to the same CDR3. The chain couples TRBV20-1 to TRBJ1-2; D not resolved. V lost 5 bases, J lost 5 bases, and 9 bases lay in between. Germline CDR1 reads DFQATT; CDR2 reads SNEGSKA (reference sequence). The length of the CDR3 is 11 residues. This CDR3 reads CSASVDYGYTF. The CDR3 DNA reads TGCAGTGCTTCAGTGGATTATGGCTACACCTTC.

V gene TRBV6-5 combines with J gene TRBJ1-2, with D perhaps TRBD1 (6 bases). The CDR3 runs to 14 residues. V was trimmed by 2 bases and J by 6 bases, leaving 13 bases between them. Per the germline V gene, CDR1 is MNHEY and CDR2 is SVGAGI. As DNA, the CDR3 is TGTGCCAGCAGTTACCGGGGGCTCCGCGATGGCTACACCTTC. This codes for CASSYRGLRDGYTF.

V is TRBV19 and J is TRBJ2-1; 8 bases align to TRBD2. The germline V gene has CDR1 LNHDA and CDR2 SQIVND (reference sequence). This CDR3 has 15 residues. V lost 4 bases and J lost 4; bases outside the gene matches: 6. CDR3 coding DNA: TGTGCCAGTAGTAACCCTAGCGGGTTTTACAATGAGCAGTTCTTC. It specifies CASSNPSGFYNEQFF.

A single count supports this clone. The chain links TRBV11-3 to TRBJ2-3, with a tentative D call TRBD1 (6 bases). This CDR3 spans 17 amino acids. The V and J ends lost 5 bases and 0 bases respectively, with 18 bases between them. Germline V CDR1 and CDR2: SGHNT, YENEEA. The CDR3 DNA sequence: TGTGCCAGCAGCGATAGACAGGACGGAGCTAGCACAGATACGCAGTATTTT. Its protein is CASSDRQDGASTDTQYF.

The table lists this clone with a few counts. This chain links TRBV5-1 with TRBJ1-3; D gene unclear. In germline, CDR1 is SGHRS, CDR2 YFSETQ. Trimming removed 0 bases at V and 5 bases at J, with 6 bases between. The CDR3 is 13 amino acids. The CDR3 spells CASSLGRRNTIYF. CDR3 bases: TGCGCCAGCAGCTTGGGCCGAAGAAACACCATATATTTT.

CDR3 sequence reads: CASSGGLAGGNYNEQFF. The CDR3 region has the DNA TGCGCCAGCAGCGGTGGACTAGCGGGAGGTAATTACAATGAGCAGTTCTTC. The V gene is TRBV5-1, the J gene TRBJ2-1; TRBD2 matches at 14 bases. There are 17 residues in the CDR3. V lost 4 bases and J lost 4; bases outside the gene matches: 7. The germline V gene encodes CDR1 SGHRS and CDR2 YFSETQ.

The chain recombines TRBV5-1 with TRBJ2-3, with a tentative D call TRBD2 (6 bases). CDR1 and CDR2 (germline): SGHRS, YFSETQ. V shed 4 bases and J shed 3 bases, with 15 bases lying between them. This CDR3 has 15 amino acids. CDR3 DNA: TGCGCCAGCAGCCCGCGGGACGTTGGGACAGATACGCAGTATTTT. Translating gives CASSPRDVGTDTQYF. Combining the CDR3 with reference TRBV5-1 and TRBJ2-3 gives the whole variable domain KAGVTQTPRYLIKTRGQQVTLSCSPISGHRSVSWYQQTPGQGLQFLFEYFSETQRNKGNFPGRFSGRQFSNSRSEMNVSTLELGDSALYLCASSPRDVGTDTQYFGPGTRLTVL.

The chain is built from TRBV19 and TRBJ2-1; 9 nucleotides align to TRBD2. This CDR3 region has 15 residues. Trimming removed 1 base from V and 7 bases from J; junction bases left unmatched: 5. Germline CDR1 LNHDA, CDR2 SQIVND (reference sequence). CDR3 in amino acids: CASSIASGTLNEQFF. DNA for the CDR3: TGTGCCAGTAGTATAGCTAGCGGGACCCTAAATGAGCAGTTCTTC.